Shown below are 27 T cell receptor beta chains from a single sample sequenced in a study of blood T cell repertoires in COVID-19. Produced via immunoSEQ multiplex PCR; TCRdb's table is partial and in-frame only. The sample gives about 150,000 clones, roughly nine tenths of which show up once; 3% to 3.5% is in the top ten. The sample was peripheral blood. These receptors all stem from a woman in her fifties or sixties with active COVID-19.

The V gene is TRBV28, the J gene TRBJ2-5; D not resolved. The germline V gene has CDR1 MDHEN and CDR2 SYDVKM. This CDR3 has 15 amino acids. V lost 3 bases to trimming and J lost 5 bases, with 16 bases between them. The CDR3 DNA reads TGTGCCAGCAGTTTTGGCCAGGTGTTTACGGAGACCCAGTACTTC. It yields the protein CASSFGQVFTETQYF.

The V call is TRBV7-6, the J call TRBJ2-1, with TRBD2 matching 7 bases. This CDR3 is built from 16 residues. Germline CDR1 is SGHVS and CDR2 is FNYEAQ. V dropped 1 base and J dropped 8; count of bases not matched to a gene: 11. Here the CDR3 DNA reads TGTGCCAGCAGCTTAGGCCTAGCGGAGGCGGGAGATGAGCAGTTCTTC. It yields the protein CASSLGLAEAGDEQFF.

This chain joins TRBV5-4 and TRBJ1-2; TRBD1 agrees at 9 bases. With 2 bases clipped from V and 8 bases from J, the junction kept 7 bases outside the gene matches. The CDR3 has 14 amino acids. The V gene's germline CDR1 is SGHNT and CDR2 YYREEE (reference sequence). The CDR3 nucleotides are TGTGCCAGCAGCTTTAACAGGGGGCAGGAGGGCTACACCTTC. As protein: CASSFNRGQEGYTF.

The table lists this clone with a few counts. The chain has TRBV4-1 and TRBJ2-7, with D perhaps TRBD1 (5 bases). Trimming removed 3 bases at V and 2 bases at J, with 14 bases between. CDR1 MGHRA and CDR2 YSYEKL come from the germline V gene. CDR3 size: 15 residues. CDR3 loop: CASSQAPTGAYEQYF. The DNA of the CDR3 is TGCGCCAGCAGCCAGGCCCCTACAGGCGCCTACGAGCAGTACTTC.

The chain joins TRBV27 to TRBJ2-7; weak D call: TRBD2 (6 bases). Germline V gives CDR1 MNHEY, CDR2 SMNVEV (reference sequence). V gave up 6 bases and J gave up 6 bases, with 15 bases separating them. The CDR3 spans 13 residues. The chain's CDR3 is CASRGEVGSEQYF. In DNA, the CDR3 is TGTGCCAGCAGGGGGGAGGTGGGGAGCGAGCAGTACTTC.

CDR3 sequence (DNA): TGTGCCAGCAGCTTTTACAGGGGAAACACAGATACGCAGTATTTT. Translating gives CASSFYRGNTDTQYF. V usage is TRBV11-2 and J usage is TRBJ2-3; 7 bases agree with TRBD1. Germline V gene data show CDR1 as SGHAT and CDR2 as FQNNGV. The V and J ends lost 3 bases and 2 bases, in that order; junction bases with no gene match: 5. This CDR3 has 15 residues.

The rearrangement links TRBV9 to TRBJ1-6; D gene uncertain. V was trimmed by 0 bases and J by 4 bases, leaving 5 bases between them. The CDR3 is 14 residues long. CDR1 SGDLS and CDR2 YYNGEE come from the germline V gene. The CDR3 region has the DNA TGTGCCAGCAGCGTAGAACAGTATAATTCACCCCTCCACTTT. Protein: CASSVEQYNSPLHF.

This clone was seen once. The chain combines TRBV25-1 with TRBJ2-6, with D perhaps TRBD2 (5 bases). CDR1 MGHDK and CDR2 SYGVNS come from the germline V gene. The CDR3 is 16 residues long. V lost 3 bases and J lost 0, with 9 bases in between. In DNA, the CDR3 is TGTGCCAGCAGTGACGGGGTTATCTCTGGGGCCAACGTCCTGACTTTC. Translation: CASSDGVISGANVLTF.

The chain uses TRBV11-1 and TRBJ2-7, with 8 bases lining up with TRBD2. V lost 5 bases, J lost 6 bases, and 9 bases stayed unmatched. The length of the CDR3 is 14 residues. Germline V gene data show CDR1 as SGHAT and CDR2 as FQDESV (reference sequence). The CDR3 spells CASSPGLASPEQYF. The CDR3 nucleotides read TGTGCCAGCAGCCCAGGACTAGCTTCGCCCGAGCAGTACTTC. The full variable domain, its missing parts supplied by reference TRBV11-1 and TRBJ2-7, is EAEVAQSPRYKITEKSQAVAFWCDPISGHATLYWYRQILGQGPELLVQFQDESVVDDSQLPKDRFSAERLKGVDSTLKIQPAELGDSAMYLCASSPGLASPEQYFGPGTRLTVT.

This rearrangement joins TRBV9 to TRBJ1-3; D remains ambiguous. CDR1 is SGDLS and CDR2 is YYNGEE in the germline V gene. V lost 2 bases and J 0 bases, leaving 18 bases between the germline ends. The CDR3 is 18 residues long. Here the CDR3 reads CASSVHFPKEGSGNTIYF. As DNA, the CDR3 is TGTGCCAGCAGCGTCCACTTCCCTAAAGAGGGCTCTGGAAACACCATATATTTT.

The CDR3 sequence is CASSWGEGYYNSPLHF. In DNA form, the CDR3 reads TGCGCCAGCAGCTGGGGGGAAGGATACTATAATTCACCCCTCCACTTT. V gene TRBV5-1 combines with J gene TRBJ1-6, with D possibly TRBD1 on 5 matching bases. Between the trimmed V and J ends, which lost 3 bases and 3 bases, there was a span of 13 bases. The CDR3 runs 16 residues. Germline loops: CDR1 SGHRS, CDR2 YFSETQ.

The CDR3 nucleotides read TGTGCCAGCAGTACGGGACAGGGGTCAGATACGCAGTATTTT. It encodes CASSTGQGSDTQYF. V usage is TRBV6-5 and J usage is TRBJ2-3; 10 bases match TRBD1. CDR3 size: 14 residues. The V gene's germline CDR1 is MNHEY and CDR2 SVGAGI. The V gene end was trimmed by 5 bases and the J gene end by 4 bases; junction bases not matched to a gene: 3.

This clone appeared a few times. CDR3 in amino acids: CASMRDREREKLFF. Written as DNA, the CDR3 is TGTGCCAGCATGAGGGACAGGGAGAGGGAAAAACTGTTTTTT. The chain carries TRBV2 and TRBJ1-4, with TRBD1 matching over 9 bases. CDR1 SNHLY and CDR2 FYNNEI come from the germline V gene. The CDR3 extends over 14 amino acids. Unmatched junction bases numbered 8, after V lost 7 bases and J lost 8 bases.

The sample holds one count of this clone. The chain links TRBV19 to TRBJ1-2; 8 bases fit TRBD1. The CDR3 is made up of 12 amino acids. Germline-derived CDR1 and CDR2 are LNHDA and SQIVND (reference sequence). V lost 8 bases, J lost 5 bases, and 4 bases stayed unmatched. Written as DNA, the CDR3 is TGTGCCAGTGTACAGGGGGTGTATGGCTACACCTTC. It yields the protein CASVQGVYGYTF.

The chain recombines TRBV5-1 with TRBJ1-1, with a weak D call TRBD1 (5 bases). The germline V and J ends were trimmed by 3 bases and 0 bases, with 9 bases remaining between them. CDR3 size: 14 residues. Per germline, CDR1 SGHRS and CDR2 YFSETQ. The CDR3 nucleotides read TGCGCCAGCAGCTCAGACAGCATGAACACTGAAGCTTTCTTT. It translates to CASSSDSMNTEAFF.

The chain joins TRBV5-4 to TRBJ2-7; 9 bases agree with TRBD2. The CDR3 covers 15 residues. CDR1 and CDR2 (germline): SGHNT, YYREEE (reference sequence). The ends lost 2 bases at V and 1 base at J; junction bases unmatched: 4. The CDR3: CASSFRLAGSYEQYF. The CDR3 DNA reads TGTGCCAGCAGCTTTAGGCTAGCGGGATCCTACGAGCAGTACTTC.

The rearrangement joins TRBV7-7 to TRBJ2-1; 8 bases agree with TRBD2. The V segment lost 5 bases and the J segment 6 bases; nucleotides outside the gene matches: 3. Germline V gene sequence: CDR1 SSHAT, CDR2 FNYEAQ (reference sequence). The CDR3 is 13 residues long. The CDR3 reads CASSRGLANEQFF. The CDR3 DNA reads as TGTGCCAGCAGCCGCGGACTAGCCAATGAGCAGTTCTTC. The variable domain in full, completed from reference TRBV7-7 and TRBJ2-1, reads GAGVSQSPRYKVTKRGQDVTLRCDPISSHATLYWYQQALGQGPEFLTYFNYEAQPDKSGLPSDRFSAERPEGSISTLTIQRTEQRDSAMYRCASSRGLANEQFFGPGTRLTVL.

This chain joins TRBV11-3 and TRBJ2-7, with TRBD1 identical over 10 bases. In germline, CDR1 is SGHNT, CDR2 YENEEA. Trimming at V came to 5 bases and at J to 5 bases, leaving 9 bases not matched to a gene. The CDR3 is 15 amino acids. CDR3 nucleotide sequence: TGTGCCAGCAGCCCCGCATGGGACAGGGGACACGAGCAGTACTTC. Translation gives CASSPAWDRGHEQYF.

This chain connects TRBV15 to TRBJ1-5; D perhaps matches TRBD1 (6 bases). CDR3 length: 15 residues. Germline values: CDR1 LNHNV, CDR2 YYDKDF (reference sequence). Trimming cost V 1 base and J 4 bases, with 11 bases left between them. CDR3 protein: CATSRGGQINQPQHF. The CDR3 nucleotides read TGTGCCACCAGCAGAGGTGGACAGATAAATCAGCCCCAGCATTTT.

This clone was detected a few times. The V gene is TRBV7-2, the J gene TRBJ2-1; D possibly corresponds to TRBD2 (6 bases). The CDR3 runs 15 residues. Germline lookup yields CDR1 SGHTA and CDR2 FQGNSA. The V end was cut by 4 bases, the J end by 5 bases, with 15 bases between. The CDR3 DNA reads TGTGCCAGCAGCTCAGGAGGGGTTCACAACAATGAGCAGTTCTTC. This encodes CASSSGGVHNNEQFF.

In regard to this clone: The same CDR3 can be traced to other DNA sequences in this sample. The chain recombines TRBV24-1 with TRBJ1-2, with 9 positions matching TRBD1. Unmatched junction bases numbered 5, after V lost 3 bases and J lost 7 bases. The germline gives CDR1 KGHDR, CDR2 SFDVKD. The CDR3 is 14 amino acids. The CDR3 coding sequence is TGTGCCACCAGTGATCCGGGGACAGGGTTTGGCTACACCTTC. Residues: CATSDPGTGFGYTF.

The CDR3 DNA reads as TGCGCCAGCAGCCCCGGGGCCGGGGGAGCTAACTATGGCTACACCTTC. Protein: CASSPGAGGANYGYTF. This rearrangement joins TRBV4-1 to TRBJ1-2; D possibly corresponds to TRBD1 (5 bases). The length of the CDR3 is 16 residues. Trimming took 4 bases from V and 0 from J, leaving 15 bases between them. The germline V gene encodes CDR1 MGHRA and CDR2 YSYEKL.

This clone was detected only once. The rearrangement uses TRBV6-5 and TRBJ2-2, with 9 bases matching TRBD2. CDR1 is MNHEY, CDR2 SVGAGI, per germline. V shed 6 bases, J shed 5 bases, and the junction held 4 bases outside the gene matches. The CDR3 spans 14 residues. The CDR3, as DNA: TGTGCCAGCAGAGGGACTAGCAGGACCGGGGAGCTGTTTTTT. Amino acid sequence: CASRGTSRTGELFF.

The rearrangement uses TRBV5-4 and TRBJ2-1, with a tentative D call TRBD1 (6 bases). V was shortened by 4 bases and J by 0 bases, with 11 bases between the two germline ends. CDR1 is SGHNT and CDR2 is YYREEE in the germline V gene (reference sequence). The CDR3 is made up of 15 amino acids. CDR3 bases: TGTGCCAGCAGCCCTGGACAGATCTCCTACAATGAGCAGTTCTTC. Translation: CASSPGQISYNEQFF. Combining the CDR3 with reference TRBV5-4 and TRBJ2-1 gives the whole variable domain ETGVTQSPTHLIKTRGQQVTLRCSSQSGHNTVSWYQQALGQGPQFIFQYYREEENGRGNFPPRFSGLQFPNYSSELNVNALELDDSALYLCASSPGQISYNEQFFGPGTRLTVL.

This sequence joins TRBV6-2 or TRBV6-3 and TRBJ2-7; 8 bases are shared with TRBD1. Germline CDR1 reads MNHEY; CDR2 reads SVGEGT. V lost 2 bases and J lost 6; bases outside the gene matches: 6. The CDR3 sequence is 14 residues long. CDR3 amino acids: CASSYLTGEGEQYF. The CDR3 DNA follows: TGTGCCAGCAGTTACCTGACAGGGGAAGGCGAGCAGTACTTC.

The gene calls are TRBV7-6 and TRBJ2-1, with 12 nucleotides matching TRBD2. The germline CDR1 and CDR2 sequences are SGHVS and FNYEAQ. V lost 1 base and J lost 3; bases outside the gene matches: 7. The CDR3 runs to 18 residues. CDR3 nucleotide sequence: TGTGCCAGCAGCTTAGTTCTAGCGGGAGGGATCGTCTACAATGAGCAGTTCTTC. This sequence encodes CASSLVLAGGIVYNEQFF.

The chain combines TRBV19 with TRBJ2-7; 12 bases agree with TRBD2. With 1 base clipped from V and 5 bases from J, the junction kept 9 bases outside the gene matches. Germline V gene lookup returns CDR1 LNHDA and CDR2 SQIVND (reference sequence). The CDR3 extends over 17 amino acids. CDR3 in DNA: TGTGCCAGTAGTATAGGGCTAGCGGGAGGGGAAGCGGACGAGCAGTACTTC. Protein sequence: CASSIGLAGGEADEQYF.